This T cell receptor (beta chain) was sequenced in a study of beta chain features in type 1 diabetes. This clone was observed a handful of times. Between the trimmed V and J ends, which lost 2 bases and 2 bases, there was a span of 9 bases. This CDR3 spans 14 amino acids. Germline CDR1 reads KGHSH; CDR2 reads LQKENI. What was sequenced were expressed TCRB transcripts, since all of the isolated RNA had been reverse transcribed. Clones were sequenced by immunoSEQ multiplex PCR, and TCRdb holds only the in-frame ones, with some missing. The sample carries about 140,000 clones, about 7.1% recorded once. This TCR was recovered from a woman in her twenties or thirties in good health. This rearrangement joins TRBV18 to TRBJ1-1; tentatively, D is TRBD1 (5 bases). The sequenced sample was central memory CD4+ T cells from blood. The CDR3 DNA is TGTGCCAGCTCACCAGGGGCACCAAACACTGAAGCTTTCTTT. Translated, it gives CASSPGAPNTEAFF. Complete variable domain (other parts from reference TRBV18 and TRBJ1-1): NAGVMQNPRHLVRRRGQEARLRCSPMKGHSHVYWYRQLPEEGLKFMVYLQKENIIDESGMPKERFSAEFPKEGPSILRIQQVVRGDSAAYFCASSPGAPNTEAFFGQGTRLTVV.